Shown below are 10 T cell receptor beta chains from a single sample sequenced in a study of PD-1 blockade in classical Hodgkin lymphoma. Relapses following autologous stem cell transplantation were seen in all patients, with brentuximab vedotin exposure varying. Assay: immunoSEQ multiplex PCR; the TCRdb copy retains only in-frame clones and omits some. The repertoire includes nearly 55,000 clones, 81% of them detected once, and around 15% sits in the top ten. Sequenced here: peripheral blood mononuclear cells (PBMCs), sampled at baseline. The origin of the receptors is a human donor with classical Hodgkin lymphoma.

The rearrangement links TRBV10-3 to TRBJ2-1; weak D call: TRBD2 (5 bases). Germline V CDR1 and CDR2: ENHRY, SYGVKD. This CDR3 contains 15 residues. V was clipped by 4 bases and J by 0 bases, with 10 bases between them. The CDR3 here is CAISGASSSYNEQFF. CDR3 nucleotide sequence: TGTGCCATCAGTGGGGCTAGCAGCTCCTACAATGAGCAGTTCTTC.

This chain connects TRBV6-6 to TRBJ1-3; no firm D call. The CDR3 spans 14 residues. From germline, CDR1 is MNHNY and CDR2 SVGAGI (reference sequence). Trimming took off 5 bases at V and 0 bases at J, with 8 bases between the two ends. The CDR3 DNA is TGTGCCAGCAGTCCTCCAGGCTCTGGAAACACCATATATTTT. It codes for CASSPPGSGNTIYF.

This chain joins TRBV19 and TRBJ2-3, with TRBD2 matching over 15 bases. V was clipped by 4 bases and J by 4 bases; unmatched bases: 6. This CDR3 is 17 amino acids long. CDR1 is LNHDA, CDR2 SQIVND, per germline (reference sequence). The CDR3 DNA follows: TGTGCCAGTAGTACATGGACTAGCGGGAGGGCCTCAGATACGCAGTATTTT. Translation: CASSTWTSGRASDTQYF.

The chain has TRBV7-9 and TRBJ1-1, with a tentative D call TRBD1 (5 bases). The CDR3 sequence is 15 residues long. Germline V CDR1 and CDR2: SEHNR, FQNEAQ (reference sequence). V was clipped by 1 base and J by 5 bases, with 14 bases between them. The CDR3 loop reads CASSLVMGGGTEAFF. The CDR3 coding sequence is TGTGCCAGCAGCTTAGTTATGGGTGGGGGGACTGAAGCTTTCTTT.

Written as DNA, the CDR3 is TGTGCCAGCAGTCTCACAATCGTAACCTCCTACGAGCAGTACGTC. Its protein product is CASSLTIVTSYEQYV. The rearrangement links TRBV6-5 to TRBJ2-7; unclear D gene. The CDR3 is 15 amino acids. CDR1 is MNHEY and CDR2 is SVGAGI in the germline V gene. Between the trimmed V and J ends, which lost 5 bases and 0 bases, there was a span of 14 bases.

The chain couples TRBV10-3 to TRBJ2-3; 8 nucleotides align to TRBD2. Trimming at V came to 3 bases and at J to 5 bases, leaving 7 bases not matched to a gene. Looked up from germline, CDR1 is ENHRY and CDR2 is SYGVKD. The CDR3 is made up of 15 amino acids. The CDR3, as DNA: TGTGCCATCAGTGAATCGAGCGGGAGTGGAGATACGCAGTATTTT. It yields the protein CAISESSGSGDTQYF.

This clone has at least ten counts. The rearrangement uses TRBV4-1 and TRBJ1-2; possible D gene TRBD1, 5 bases. Germline values: CDR1 MGHRA, CDR2 YSYEKL. The V and J ends lost 0 bases and 2 bases respectively, with 13 bases between them. The length of the CDR3 is 16 residues. The CDR3 reads CASSQDLSGTNYGYTF. DNA of the CDR3: TGCGCCAGCAGCCAAGATCTGTCGGGGACCAACTATGGCTACACCTTC.

The chain uses TRBV2 and TRBJ1-1, with D unclear. This CDR3 has 12 amino acids. Germline V gene sequence: CDR1 SNHLY, CDR2 FYNNEI. Trimming left V 4 bases short and J 9 bases short, with 12 bases between. The DNA for the CDR3 is TGTGCCAGCAGTGGGGAAGGTCCCAAAGCTTTCTTT. It translates to CASSGEGPKAFF.

The chain uses TRBV7-8 and TRBJ2-7, with TRBD1 as a possible D gene (6 bases). The CDR3 extends over 14 amino acids. Trimming shortened V by 1 base and J by 3 bases, and 10 bases separated the two germline ends. The V gene's germline CDR1 is SGHVS and CDR2 FQNEAQ. This chain's CDR3 is CASSLVTGNYEQYF. CDR3 bases: TGTGCCAGCAGCTTAGTAACAGGGAACTACGAGCAGTACTTC.

This chain uses TRBV6-7 with TRBJ2-3; no definite D call. TRBV6-7 is an ORF, and what it does is uncertain. Trimming took off 11 bases at V and 3 bases at J, with 9 bases between the two ends. This CDR3 is built from 11 residues. CDR3 nucleotide sequence: TGTGCCGAGGTTGGGACAGATACGCAGTATTTT. Translated: CAEVGTDTQYF.